The entry below describes one T cell receptor (beta chain). Authors' processing steps: The assay estimated nucleated cells by amplifying reference gene primers. Assay: immunoSEQ multiplex PCR; the TCRdb copy retains only in-frame clones and omits some. D and trimming were read from the DNA, whereas the V and J calls and clone size are those reported in that table. The sample contains hundreds of thousands of clones, about 85% of which appear only once. The sample belongs to a study of blood T cell repertoires in COVID-19. Study-wide context: COVID-19 samples, acute and convalescent, were from the United States, Italy and Spain.

Germline-derived CDR1 and CDR2 are LNHDA and SQIVND (reference sequence). Trimming at V came to 5 bases and at J to 0 bases, leaving 4 bases not matched to a gene. CDR3 length: 16 residues. Sequences were obtained from peripheral blood. This chain joins TRBV19 and TRBJ1-4, with 9 bases matching TRBD1. The clonotype comes from a human donor in a cohort sampled during active COVID-19. The CDR3 sequence is CASSFDRGATNEKLFF. The CDR3 DNA reads TGTGCCAGTAGTTTCGACAGGGGGGCAACTAATGAAAAACTGTTTTTT.